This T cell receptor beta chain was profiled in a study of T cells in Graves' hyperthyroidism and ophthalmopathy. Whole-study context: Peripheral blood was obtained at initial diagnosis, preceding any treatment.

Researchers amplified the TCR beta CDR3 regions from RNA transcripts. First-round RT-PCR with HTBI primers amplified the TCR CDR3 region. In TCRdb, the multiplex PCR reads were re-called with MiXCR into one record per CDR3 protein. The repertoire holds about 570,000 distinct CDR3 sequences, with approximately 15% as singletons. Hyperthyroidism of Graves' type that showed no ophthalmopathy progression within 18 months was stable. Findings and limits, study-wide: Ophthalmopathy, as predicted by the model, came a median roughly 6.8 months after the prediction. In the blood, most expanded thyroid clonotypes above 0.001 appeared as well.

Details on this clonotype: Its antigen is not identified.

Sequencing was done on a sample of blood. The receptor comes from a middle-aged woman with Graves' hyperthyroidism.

CDR3 DNA sequence: TGTGCCAGCCTTAAAACAGGGGCGGTGAACACTGAAGCTTTCTTT. Its protein product is CASLKTGAVNTEAFF. This chain uses TRBV2 with TRBJ1-1; 7 bases map to TRBD1. Germline-derived CDR1 and CDR2 are SNHLY and FYNNEI. The CDR3 is 15 residues long. With 8 bases clipped from V and 0 bases from J, the junction kept 9 bases outside the gene matches.